In this sample, the clone carrying this TCR beta chain turned up many times. None of the patients had undergone any treatment ahead of thyroid surgery. Methods used by the authors: A classifier of distant metastasis in papillary thyroid cancer was built from CDR3 differences (across clinicopathological groups). TCRdb re-processed the PCR reads through MiXCR. TCRdb's processing, not the authors' own work, is the source of the V and J calls. This sample has approximately 35,000 clones, with under 14% found just once. The sample originates from a study of metastatic and nonmetastatic thyroid tumors. The wider study: Across blood and tumor or nodule tissue, repertoires from malignant and benign thyroid patients were compared with one another.

V lost 4 bases and J lost 0, with 10 bases in between. This CDR3 is 16 amino acids long. The genes are TRBV12-3 or TRBV12-4 and TRBJ2-6; D is undetermined. Sequenced input: blood. The origin of this receptor is a female donor with papillary thyroid cancer or a benign thyroid nodule (not recorded which). Some clones in this sample may be carry-over from other donors' samples. CDR3 bases: TGTGCCAGCAGTTCGCCGACGAGCTCTGGGGCCAACGTCCTGACTTTC. As protein: CASSSPTSSGANVLTF.